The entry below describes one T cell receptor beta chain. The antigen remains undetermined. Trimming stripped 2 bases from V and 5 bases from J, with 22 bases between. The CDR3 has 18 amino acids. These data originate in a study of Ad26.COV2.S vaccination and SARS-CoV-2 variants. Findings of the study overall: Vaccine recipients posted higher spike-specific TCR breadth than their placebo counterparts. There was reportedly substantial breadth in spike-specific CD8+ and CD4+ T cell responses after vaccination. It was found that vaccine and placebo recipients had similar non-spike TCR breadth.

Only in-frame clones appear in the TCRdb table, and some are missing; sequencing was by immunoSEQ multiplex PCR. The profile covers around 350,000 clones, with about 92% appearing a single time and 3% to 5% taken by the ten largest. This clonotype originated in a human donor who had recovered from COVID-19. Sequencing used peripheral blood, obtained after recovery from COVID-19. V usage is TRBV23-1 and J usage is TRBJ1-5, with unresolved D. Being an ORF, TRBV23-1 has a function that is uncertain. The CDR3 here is CASSQKRKRPRWDQPQHF. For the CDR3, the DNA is TGCGCCAGCAGTCAAAAAAGGAAGCGCCCGAGGTGGGATCAGCCCCAGCATTTT.